This TCR beta chain is from a study of response to subunit inactivated influenza vaccine. Each CDR3 protein is one row after TCRdb ran MiXCR on the RT-PCR reads. The data hold around 530,000 distinct CDR3 sequences, with 10% to 15% observed a single time. Germline V gene data show CDR1 as KGHSH and CDR2 as LQKENI. The CDR3 length is 14 residues. The germline V and J ends were trimmed by 4 bases and 1 base, with 10 bases remaining between them. The origin of this receptor is a man aged 45 to 65 who received an inactivated influenza vaccine. J is TRBJ1-1 and V is TRBV18; D uncertain. The sequencing here drew on PBMCs from blood, taken on the day of vaccination. The CDR3 DNA is TGTGCCAGCTCACTTCGGGCAGCGAACACTGAAGCTTTCTTT. Its translation is CASSLRAANTEAFF. Full variable domain (remainder filled in from reference TRBV18 and TRBJ1-1): NAGVMQNPRHLVRRRGQEARLRCSPMKGHSHVYWYRQLPEEGLKFMVYLQKENIIDESGMPKERFSAEFPKEGPSILRIQQVVRGDSAAYFCASSLRAANTEAFFGQGTRLTVV.